This T cell receptor beta chain was profiled in a study of tumor-infiltrating lymphocytes in primary liver carcinoma listed by TCRdb under 2017. Turning to the overall study: Surgical resection was performed in China between late 2015 and early 2016 on four to six patients with histopathologically diagnosed primary liver carcinoma. Technical replicate repertoires showed high reproducibility, with mean shared-clone rates around 0.9 and correlation coefficients above 0.98. Each sample produced about 3.5 to 7.13 million productive TCRbeta reads, and read depth showed no significant difference between tissue types. A total of about 35 specimens from 5 patients underwent TCRbeta repertoire sequencing, comprising 25 or so tumor regions, 5 adjacent noncancerous liver tissues and 5 peripheral blood samples. TCRbeta repertoire sequencing, expression microarrays and whole-exome sequencing were combined in the study across five regions of each liver tumor, with adjacent normal tissue and blood also included. Of the five patients (three men and two women, aged 30 to 69 years), four had hepatocellular carcinoma and one had combined HCC and intrahepatic cholangiocarcinoma. The tumors of the five patients were staged as T1-T3 N0M0, with maximum diameters ranging from roughly 4 to 11 cm. What the research found in general, with its limitations: The top 250 clones made up a significantly larger repertoire fraction in tumors than in blood (p = 0.039). Only a few patients were included in the study, and the authors note that the findings should be validated in a larger study. Only the TCR beta chain was sequenced, so true repertoire diversity is likely underestimated because unpaired alpha chains were not captured. Because the samples were bulk and unsorted, CD4+ and CD8+ T cell repertoires could not be compared. Repertoire overlap was higher between tumor regions (mean about 36%) than tumor-adjacent (roughly 17%) or tumor-blood (approximately 14%) pairs, consistent with antigen-driven expansion.

Using a constant-region primer and ProtoScript II reverse transcriptase, TCRbeta-specific cDNA was reverse-transcribed from about 540 ng total RNA. The TCRbeta libraries were prepared through three rounds of nested multiplex PCR following a slightly modified ARM-PCR procedure. The first two PCR rounds used multiplex TRBV1-TRBV30 forward primers with a Cbeta reverse primer, each for approximately 10 cycles. Sample barcodes and Illumina adapters were added in a final 25-cycle PCR with Deep VentR polymerase. Before sequencing, amplicons of 200-500 bp were purified from gel using a QIAquick gel extraction kit. The TCRbeta amplicons were sequenced with 250-bp paired-end reads on an Illumina HiSeq 2500. On the authors' methods: Reads were quality-trimmed with Trimmomatic v0.33, and paired reads were merged with FLASH v1.2.11 to recover full CDR3 sequences. MiGEC v1.2.1b assigned V, D and J germline segments to the rearranged TCRbeta sequences. VDJtools v1.0.0 computed clonotype statistics and Shannon-Wiener diversity indices. To cut down on sampling bias, every analysis after diversity analysis relied on just the 250 most abundant clonotypes from each sample. Starting from the raw public reads, TCRdb applied fastp trimming at Q25, assembled clones with MiXCR and retained in-frame beta chains. When rows share a CDR3 protein, they turn into one entry using the most common DNA and genes. The V and J calls and clone size are TCRdb's, not the authors'. This sample has 300,000 to 400,000 distinct CDR3 sequences in its table, and 65% of those were observed once. In total, the top ten clones hold under 8.5% of the sample.

Remarks on this clonotype: Its antigen specificity is not known. No quality values exist for individual bases; no much larger clone is one base distant.

TRIzol reagent was used to extract blood RNA from unsorted whole blood, while the DNeasy Blood & Tissue kit provided the germline DNA. Chronic HBV infection was present in the patients, and the patients were treatment-naive at sampling. Before surgery, 3.5 to 4 milliliters of peripheral blood were drawn into K2EDTA tubes. The CDR3 measures 13 amino acids from cysteine to phenylalanine. The only DNA kept is the CDR3, 39 bases in frame from the first base. As encoded in the germline V gene, CDR1 is MNHNS while CDR2 is SASEGT. The trim is 5 bases for V and 9 bases for J, with a gap of 14 bases between the germline ends.

This TCR was recovered from a man aged 35-49 years with primary liver carcinoma and hepatitis B virus infection. What was sequenced was peripheral blood. The chain was built from TRBV6-1 and TRBJ1-5, with the D segment identity uncertain. Here the CDR3 is given as CASSPPHSAPQHF. The DNA reads as follows: TGTGCCAGCAGTCCTCCGCACTCCGCGCCCCAGCATTTT.